This passage covers 4 T cell receptor beta chains from one sample sequenced in a study of blood T cell repertoires in COVID-19. Some clones are missing from TCRdb's copy, which holds only in-frame ones; the method was immunoSEQ multiplex PCR. The table shows about 160,000 clones, with 80% to 85% occurring only once. Sequenced: peripheral blood. Receptors originate from a man between 18 and 29 years old with active or convalescent COVID-19.

The V call is TRBV7-2, the J call TRBJ1-5; D may be TRBD1 (6 bases). The germline CDR1 and CDR2 sequences are SGHTA and FQGNSA. The CDR3 spans 16 residues. Between the trimmed V and J ends, which lost 5 bases and 2 bases, there was a span of 16 bases. This CDR3 reads CASSVGSGAGNQPQHF. CDR3 in DNA: TGTGCCAGCAGCGTCGGCTCAGGGGCTGGCAATCAGCCCCAGCATTTT.

J is TRBJ1-1 and V is TRBV19; D gene ambiguous. This CDR3 has 15 residues. Germline V gene lookup returns CDR1 LNHDA and CDR2 SQIVND (reference sequence). V gave up 7 bases and J gave up 5 bases, with 20 bases separating them. This CDR3 is CASTPQVLPGTEAFF. CDR3 sequence (DNA): TGTGCCAGTACCCCACAAGTCCTTCCCGGGACTGAAGCTTTCTTT.

The chain joins TRBV5-1 to TRBJ1-2, with D maybe TRBD1 (6 bases). Trimming stripped 3 bases from V and 0 bases from J, with 18 bases between. CDR3 length: 17 amino acids. Germline V lookup: CDR1 SGHRS, CDR2 YFSETQ. DNA of the CDR3: TGCGCCAGCAGCTCAACAGGGTTGATATCCCCTAACTATGGCTACACCTTC. Its translation is CASSSTGLISPNYGYTF.

This sequence joins TRBV5-8 and TRBJ2-5; D gene uncertain. CDR1 and CDR2 (germline): SGHTS, YDEGEE. The CDR3 length is 11 residues. V was trimmed by 4 bases and J by 5 bases, leaving 6 bases between them. The CDR3 nucleotides read TGTGCCAGCAGCCCCAGGGAGACCCAGTACTTC. As protein: CASSPRETQYF.